The 30 T cell receptor beta chains in this list originate from one sample, sequenced in a study of T cell changes during pregnancy in multiple sclerosis. Libraries were prepared by immunoSEQ multiplex PCR; TCRdb keeps only in-frame clonotypes and omits some of them. The table has about 60,000 clones, roughly 91% seen once. The sample in question was peripheral blood, obtained in the second trimester of pregnancy. The receptors stem from a female donor in good health, enrolled as a control in a pregnancy study.

The rearrangement links TRBV7-8 to TRBJ1-2; TRBD1 is a possible D gene (5 bases). The germline V gene encodes CDR1 SGHVS and CDR2 FQNEAQ. With 5 bases removed from V and 8 bases from J, the gap between germline ends came to 18 bases. This CDR3 region has 14 residues. CDR3 sequence: CASSARQGQRGYTF. In nucleotides, the CDR3 is TGTGCCAGCAGCGCCCGTCAGGGTCAGCGCGGCTACACCTTC.

The chain links TRBV7-9 to TRBJ2-7; D is unresolved. Germline loops: CDR1 SEHNR, CDR2 FQNEAQ (reference sequence). Trimming left V 5 bases short and J 5 bases short, with 7 bases between. This CDR3 is built from 11 residues. The CDR3 region is CASSPSDEQYF. The CDR3 nucleotides read TGTGCCAGCAGCCCCTCGGACGAGCAGTACTTC.

This rearrangement joins TRBV2 to TRBJ1-2; D perhaps matches TRBD1 (5 bases). This CDR3 has 14 residues. V lost 8 bases and J lost 1, with 14 bases in between. Germline V gives CDR1 SNHLY, CDR2 FYNNEI. The CDR3 is CASGGAGNNYGYTF. The CDR3 DNA reads TGTGCCAGCGGCGGGGCAGGGAATAACTATGGCTACACCTTC.

The V and J genes are TRBV6-1 and TRBJ1-6; no clear D. Per germline, CDR1 MNHNS and CDR2 SASEGT. This CDR3 has 15 amino acids. The V end was cut by 2 bases, the J end by 4 bases, with 9 bases between. CDR3 DNA sequence: TGTGCCAGCAGTGAAAAAGGGAGGTATAATTCACCCCTCCACTTT. Translation gives CASSEKGRYNSPLHF.

The chain carries TRBV2 and TRBJ1-4; 7 positions agree with TRBD1. Germline assignment: CDR1 SNHLY and CDR2 FYNNEI. J gave up 0 bases and V 6 bases, and 4 bases lay outside the gene matches. CDR3 length: 15 amino acids. CDR3 sequence (DNA): TGTGCCAGCAGAACACAGGGGTCAACTAATGAAAAACTGTTTTTT. Protein: CASRTQGSTNEKLFF.

This sequence joins TRBV7-8 and TRBJ2-1; TRBD2 aligns across 8 bases. The CDR3 totals 16 residues. Germline trimming cut 2 bases from V and 4 bases from J; bases unmatched to any gene: 7. The V gene's germline CDR1 is SGHVS and CDR2 FQNEAQ. The CDR3 is CASSLLGSGVYNEQFF. The CDR3 nucleotides are TGTGCCAGCAGCTTATTGGGTAGCGGGGTATACAATGAGCAGTTCTTC.

The genes are TRBV4-2 and TRBJ2-1, with 8 bases fitting TRBD2. The V and J ends lost 1 base and 10 bases, in that order; junction bases with no gene match: 6. Germline V gives CDR1 LGHNA, CDR2 YNFKEQ. The CDR3 loop spans 14 amino acids. CDR3 DNA sequence: TGTGCCAGCAGCCAAGTAGCTAGCGGGCGGGAGCAGTTCTTC. As protein: CASSQVASGREQFF.

This chain joins TRBV6-6 and TRBJ1-4; perhaps TRBD1 as D (6 bases). CDR3 size: 12 residues. In germline, CDR1 is MNHNY, CDR2 SVGAGI (reference sequence). Trimming took 10 bases from V and 9 from J, leaving 15 bases between them. CDR3 sequence: CATGMGAQKLFF. In DNA, the CDR3 is TGTGCCACCGGCATGGGGGCACAAAAACTGTTTTTT.

The chain combines TRBV6-5 with TRBJ1-2; possible D gene TRBD1, 6 bases. With 6 bases removed from V and 7 bases from J, the gap between germline ends came to 15 bases. Germline assignment: CDR1 MNHEY and CDR2 SVGAGI. The CDR3 loop spans 13 amino acids. The CDR3 DNA sequence: TGTGCCAGCAGCCCTGAGGGGGAGGGTGGCTACACCTTC. Translation: CASSPEGEGGYTF.

The V and J genes are TRBV9 and TRBJ1-3; D uncertain. V was trimmed by 4 bases and J by 2 bases, leaving 10 bases between them. The CDR3 covers 14 residues. CDR1 is SGDLS, CDR2 YYNGEE, per germline. For the CDR3, the DNA is TGTGCCAGCAGCCGGGGATTCGCTGGAAACACCATATATTTT. It codes for CASSRGFAGNTIYF.

CDR3 nucleotide sequence: TGTGCCAGCAGCCAAGAATTGAGCGGACAGGGTCACCTAAGCTCTGGAAACACCATATATTTT. Its protein is CASSQELSGQGHLSSGNTIYF. This rearrangement joins TRBV4-2 to TRBJ1-3; 8 bases map to TRBD1. V was pared by 0 bases and J by 0 bases, with 16 bases of the junction left unmatched. Germline assignment: CDR1 LGHNA and CDR2 YNFKEQ. This CDR3 comprises 21 residues.

The CDR3 protein is CASSLGTIEQFF. The CDR3 bases are TGCGCCAGCAGCTTGGGGACTATTGAGCAGTTCTTC. The chain is built from TRBV5-1 and TRBJ2-1; a possible D gene is TRBD2 (6 bases). This CDR3 is 12 amino acids long. Trimming pared 0 bases from V and 9 bases from J, leaving 7 bases between. From germline, CDR1 is SGHRS and CDR2 YFSETQ.

The rearrangement joins TRBV7-2 to TRBJ1-4; D might be TRBD1 (5 bases). The germline V gene has CDR1 SGHTA and CDR2 FQGNSA. Deletions cut 1 base from V and 2 bases from J, with 11 bases between. The CDR3 sequence is 16 residues long. The CDR3 nucleotides are TGTGCCAGCAGCTTAGGACCAGGGTGGACTAATGAAAAACTGTTTTTT. Protein: CASSLGPGWTNEKLFF.

V gene TRBV5-1 combines with J gene TRBJ1-6; D call uncertain. The CDR3 runs to 13 residues. V lost 7 bases and J lost 7, with 12 bases in between. Germline V gene data show CDR1 as SGHRS and CDR2 as YFSETQ. CDR3 DNA sequence: TGCGCCAGCGGTAACCTAGAGAATTCACCCCTCCACTTT. Amino acid sequence: CASGNLENSPLHF.

This chain links TRBV28 with TRBJ2-3; 10 nucleotides line up with TRBD2. Losses at the gene ends were 9 bases for V and 0 bases for J; bases not matched to a gene: 6. The CDR3 runs 15 residues. CDR1 MDHEN and CDR2 SYDVKM come from the germline V gene. CDR3 in amino acids: CASELAGSSTDTQYF. The CDR3 coding sequence is TGTGCCAGTGAACTAGCGGGGTCTAGCACAGATACGCAGTATTTT.

This sequence joins TRBV28 and TRBJ2-5; a possible D gene is TRBD2 (5 bases). Trimming took 3 bases from V and 5 from J, leaving 13 bases between them. The germline gives CDR1 MDHEN, CDR2 SYDVKM. The length of the CDR3 is 14 residues. CDR3 sequence reads: CASSFVGTGETQYF. CDR3 nucleotides: TGTGCCAGCAGTTTTGTCGGTACGGGGGAGACCCAGTACTTC.

The chain carries TRBV27 and TRBJ2-7; D might be TRBD1 (6 bases). The CDR3 totals 14 residues. CDR1 and CDR2 (germline): MNHEY, SMNVEV (reference sequence). The V and J ends lost 5 bases and 3 bases respectively, with 14 bases between them. The CDR3 coding sequence is TGTGCCAGCAGTGCCGGGACAAGGGTCTACGAGCAGTACTTC. Translation gives CASSAGTRVYEQYF.

This chain connects TRBV21-1 to TRBJ1-2; the table calls TRBD1, which could not be checked here. TRBV21-1 is recorded as a pseudogene. The CDR3 extends over 14 amino acids. The CDR3 bases are TGTGCCAGCAGCAACGGGACAGATAACTATGGCTACACCTTC. This encodes CASSNGTDNYGYTF.

The genes are TRBV9 and TRBJ2-2; D is perhaps TRBD2 (7 bases). V lost 1 base to trimming and J lost 4 bases, with 17 bases between them. Germline V gene data show CDR1 as SGDLS and CDR2 as YYNGEE. This CDR3 comprises 17 residues. In DNA form, the CDR3 reads TGTGCCAGCAGCGTATGGGGGGGGGCAAGGAGCACCGGGGAGCTGTTTTTT. This sequence encodes CASSVWGGARSTGELFF.

The chain has TRBV29-1 and TRBJ2-7; 7 bases line up with TRBD2. Trimming cost V 6 bases and J 3 bases; bases outside gene matches: 17. CDR1 and CDR2 from the germline V gene are SQVTM and ANQGSEA. The CDR3 contains 16 residues. The CDR3 is CSVGERDHPGGYEQYF. The CDR3 coding sequence is TGCAGCGTGGGGGAGCGGGACCACCCTGGAGGCTACGAGCAGTACTTC.

J is TRBJ2-7 and V is TRBV6-1, with 10 bases lining up with TRBD2. The CDR3 is made up of 17 amino acids. The germline gives CDR1 MNHNS, CDR2 SASEGT. V shed 2 bases and J 0 bases; nucleotides not matched to a gene: 7. This CDR3 reads CASSETYRTSGSYEQYF. The CDR3, as DNA: TGTGCCAGCAGTGAAACGTACCGGACTAGCGGCTCCTACGAGCAGTACTTC.

The chain employs TRBV5-4 and TRBJ2-7, with 13 positions matching TRBD2. V lost 0 bases to trimming and J lost 2 bases; unmatched junction nucleotides: 8. Germline V gene lookup returns CDR1 SGHNT and CDR2 YYREEE (reference sequence). There are 18 residues in the CDR3. CDR3 loop: CASSLANPGLAGAYEQYF. CDR3 sequence (DNA): TGTGCCAGCAGCTTGGCCAACCCAGGACTAGCGGGGGCCTACGAGCAGTACTTC.

The chain employs TRBV2 and TRBJ2-2; D is unresolved. The CDR3 totals 14 residues. With 4 bases removed from V and 0 bases from J, the gap between germline ends came to 6 bases. Germline V gene sequence: CDR1 SNHLY, CDR2 FYNNEI. CDR3 protein: CASSAGPNTGELFF. The CDR3, as DNA: TGTGCCAGCAGTGCAGGCCCGAACACCGGGGAGCTGTTTTTT.

The DNA of the CDR3 is TGTGCCAGCAGATTTATGCGGGGTGCAGCCGAGACCCAGTACTTC. Protein: CASRFMRGAAETQYF. The rearrangement links TRBV28 to TRBJ2-5; the D gene is possibly TRBD2 (6 bases). Trimming cost V 6 bases and J 5 bases, with 19 bases left between them. Germline-derived CDR1 and CDR2 are MDHEN and SYDVKM. The CDR3 runs 15 residues.

This clone appeared once. This chain links TRBV19 with TRBJ2-2; no definite D call. Germline V gene data show CDR1 as LNHDA and CDR2 as SQIVND (reference sequence). CDR3 length: 14 amino acids. This CDR3 is CGSGRSDAWGELFF. CDR3 in DNA: TGTGGGTCTGGGCGATCCGATGCCTGGGGGGAGCTGTTTTTT.

The rearrangement uses TRBV18 and TRBJ1-3; 7 positions match TRBD1. The CDR3 is made up of 14 amino acids. CDR1 KGHSH and CDR2 LQKENI come from the germline V gene. V shed 3 bases and J 8 bases; nucleotides not matched to a gene: 7. The CDR3 sequence: CASSPRTGGDTIYF. CDR3 DNA: TGTGCCAGCTCACCGCGGACAGGAGGGGACACCATATATTTT. The variable domain in full, completed from reference TRBV18 and TRBJ1-3, reads NAGVMQNPRHLVRRRGQEARLRCSPMKGHSHVYWYRQLPEEGLKFMVYLQKENIIDESGMPKERFSAEFPKEGPSILRIQQVVRGDSAAYFCASSPRTGGDTIYFGEGSWLTVV.

The V gene is TRBV18, the J gene TRBJ2-7; D may be TRBD1 (9 bases). V dropped 3 bases and J dropped 0 bases, with 24 bases sitting between them. Germline assignment: CDR1 KGHSH and CDR2 LQKENI. There are 19 residues in the CDR3. The CDR3: CASSPDGLAGQGISYEQYF. For the CDR3, the DNA is TGTGCCAGCTCACCGGACGGGTTAGCGGGACAGGGAATCTCCTACGAGCAGTACTTC. Together with reference TRBV18 and TRBJ2-7, the CDR3 gives the full variable domain: NAGVMQNPRHLVRRRGQEARLRCSPMKGHSHVYWYRQLPEEGLKFMVYLQKENIIDESGMPKERFSAEFPKEGPSILRIQQVVRGDSAAYFCASSPDGLAGQGISYEQYFGPGTRLTVT.

Only one count was recorded for this clone. The J gene is TRBJ2-3, the V gene TRBV10-3; the D is unclear. Germline CDR1 reads ENHRY; CDR2 reads SYGVKD. This CDR3 is built from 14 residues. Between the trimmed V and J ends, which lost 4 bases and 0 bases, there was a span of 8 bases. The CDR3 loop reads CAISAFTSTDTQYF. In DNA form, the CDR3 reads TGTGCCATCAGTGCGTTTACTAGCACAGATACGCAGTATTTT.

This rearrangement joins TRBV5-1 to TRBJ1-1; 9 bases agree with TRBD1. Trimming took 4 bases from V and 6 from J; bases not matched to a gene: 7. Germline CDR1 and CDR2: SGHRS and YFSETQ. The CDR3 has 14 residues. CDR3 in DNA: TGCGCCAGCAGCATAGGACAGGGGATCTCTGAAGCTTTCTTT. This sequence encodes CASSIGQGISEAFF. The variable domain in full, completed from reference TRBV5-1 and TRBJ1-1, reads KAGVTQTPRYLIKTRGQQVTLSCSPISGHRSVSWYQQTPGQGLQFLFEYFSETQRNKGNFPGRFSGRQFSNSRSEMNVSTLELGDSALYLCASSIGQGISEAFFGQGTRLTVV.

V usage is TRBV2 and J usage is TRBJ2-1, with 9 nucleotides matching TRBD1. Germline CDR1 and CDR2: SNHLY and FYNNEI. The CDR3 spans 16 residues. Germline trimming cut 9 bases from V and 0 bases from J; bases unmatched to any gene: 9. CDR3 loop: CAREPGQGSSYNEQFF. CDR3 nucleotide sequence: TGTGCCAGAGAACCGGGACAGGGAAGCTCCTACAATGAGCAGTTCTTC.